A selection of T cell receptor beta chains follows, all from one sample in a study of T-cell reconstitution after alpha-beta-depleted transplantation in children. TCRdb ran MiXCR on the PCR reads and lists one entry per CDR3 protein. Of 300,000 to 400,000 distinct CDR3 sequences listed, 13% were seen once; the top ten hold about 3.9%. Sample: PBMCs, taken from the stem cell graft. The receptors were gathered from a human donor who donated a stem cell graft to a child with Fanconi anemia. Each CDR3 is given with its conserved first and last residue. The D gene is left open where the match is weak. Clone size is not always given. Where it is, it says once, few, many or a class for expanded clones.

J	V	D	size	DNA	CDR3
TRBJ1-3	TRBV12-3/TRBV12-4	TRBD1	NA	TGTGCCAGCAGTTCCGCCGGACAGGGCTACACCATATATTTT	CASSSAGQGYTIYF
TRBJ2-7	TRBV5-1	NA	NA	TGCGCCAGCAGCTTCGACGGAAGCTCCTACGAGCAGTACTTC	CASSFDGSSYEQYF
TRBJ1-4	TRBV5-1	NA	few	TGCGCCAGCAGCTTGACAACCGGGACCCCGGATGAAAAACTGTTTTTT	CASSLTTGTPDEKLFF
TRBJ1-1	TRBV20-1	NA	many	TGCAGTGCTAGGGGAGTGATGAACACTGAAGCTTTCTTT	CSARGVMNTEAFF
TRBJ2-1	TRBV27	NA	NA	TGTGCCAGCCGATCGGGACGTCGATACAATGAGCAGTTCTTC	CASRSGRRYNEQFF
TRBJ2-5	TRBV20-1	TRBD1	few	TGCAGTGCCCCTGGACAGGGTAACCAAGAGACCCAGTACTTC	CSAPGQGNQETQYF
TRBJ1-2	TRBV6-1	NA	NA	TGTGCCAGCAGAAACAAGCAGGATTATGGCTACACCTTC	CASRNKQDYGYTF
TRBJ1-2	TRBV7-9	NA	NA	TGTGCCAGCAGCTTTCGGGGGTGGGGAAAGAATGGCTACACCTTC	CASSFRGWGKNGYTF
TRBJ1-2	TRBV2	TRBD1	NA	TGTGCCAGCAGACCCCCGACAGGGGGTCGTGGCTACACCTTC	CASRPPTGGRGYTF
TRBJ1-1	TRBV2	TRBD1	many	TGTGCCAGTAAGGGGGCGGTGAGGATCGGCACTGAAGCTTTCTTT	CASKGAVRIGTEAFF
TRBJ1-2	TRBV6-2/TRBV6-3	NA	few	TGTGCCAGCAGTTACTTACAGGGCAACTATGGCTACACCTTC	CASSYLQGNYGYTF
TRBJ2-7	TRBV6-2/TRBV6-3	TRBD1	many	TGTGCCAGCAGTCACCGGGACAGGGTCCTCTCCTACGAGCAGTACTTC	CASSHRDRVLSYEQYF
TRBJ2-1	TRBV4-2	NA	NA	TGTGCCAGCAGCCAAGACCCGGGTTTTTCCTACAATGAGCAGTTCTTC	CASSQDPGFSYNEQFF
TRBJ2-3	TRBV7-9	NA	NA	TGTGCCAGCAATGGTTTTAAAGATACGCAGTATTTT	CASNGFKDTQYF
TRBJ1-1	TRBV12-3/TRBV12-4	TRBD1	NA	TGTGCCAGCAGTTTTGATGGACCGGGACAGGGGCGTCTGGGCACTGAAGCTTTCTTT	CASSFDGPGQGRLGTEAFF
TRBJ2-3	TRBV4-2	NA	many	TGTGCCAGCAGCCAACTAGGGGGCACAGATACGCAGTATTTT	CASSQLGGTDTQYF
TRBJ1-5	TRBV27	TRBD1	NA	TGTGCCACCCGGACAGGGGCCCAGCCCCAGCATTTT	CATRTGAQPQHF
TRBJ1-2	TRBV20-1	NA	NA	TGCAGTGCTAGTGGTCCGACGGAACCCTCGACCTTC	CSASGPTEPSTF
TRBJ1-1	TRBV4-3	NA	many	TGCGCCAGCAGCCAAGTCCCTCCAGGGAACACTGAAGCTTTCTTT	CASSQVPPGNTEAFF
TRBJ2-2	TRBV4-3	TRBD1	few	TGCGCCAGCAGCCCAGAGACAGGGGTTGTTATAGCCGGGGAGCTGTTTTTT	CASSPETGVVIAGELFF
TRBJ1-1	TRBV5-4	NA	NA	TGTGCCAGCAGCTACGATCCGAACACTGAAGCTTTCTTT	CASSYDPNTEAFF
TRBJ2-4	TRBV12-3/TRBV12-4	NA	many	TGTGCCAGCAGTGCACAAAGTTCAAACATTCAGTACTTC	CASSAQSSNIQYF
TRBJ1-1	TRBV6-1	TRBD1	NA	TGTGCCAGCAACAGGGGGGACACTGAAGCTTTCTTT	CASNRGDTEAFF
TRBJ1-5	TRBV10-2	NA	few	TGCGCCAGCAGTGAAGAGGGCCGGGGGCGTCAGCCCCAGCATTTT	CASSEEGRGRQPQHF
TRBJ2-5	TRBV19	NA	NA	TGTGCCAGTAGTATCCATCGGGGGCAAGAGACCCAGTACTTC	CASSIHRGQETQYF
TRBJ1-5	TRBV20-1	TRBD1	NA	TGCAGTGCTCATGAGGACAGGCAGAGGGAAGCCCAGCATTTT	CSAHEDRQREAQHF
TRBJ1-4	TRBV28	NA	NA	TGTGCCAGCAGCTCCCGTAGACTTACTAATGAAAAACTGTTTTTT	CASSSRRLTNEKLFF
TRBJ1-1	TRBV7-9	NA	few	TGTGCCAGCAGCTTTGGTTCTCACACTGAAGCTTTCTTT	CASSFGSHTEAFF
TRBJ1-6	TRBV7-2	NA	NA	TGTGCCAGCAGCTTTCGGGTTAATTCACCCCTCCACTTT	CASSFRVNSPLHF
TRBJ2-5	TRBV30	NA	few	TGTGCCTGGAGTACCAACCTCTTTTCGGACCAGTACTTC	CAWSTNLFSDQYF
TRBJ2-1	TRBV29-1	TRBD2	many	TGCAGCGTTGAAGGTCCAGGCCCCGGGGGGTTCCAGCAGTTCTTC	CSVEGPGPGGFQQFF
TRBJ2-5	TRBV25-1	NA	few	TGTGCCAGCAGTGAATTGGGAGCAGGGTCCCCCTTGGAGACCCAGTACTTC	CASSELGAGSPLETQYF
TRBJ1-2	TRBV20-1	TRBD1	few	TGCAGTGCTTACAGGGGAGGAAGCTACACCTTC	CSAYRGGSYTF
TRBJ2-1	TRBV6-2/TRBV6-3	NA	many	TGTGCCAGCAGTTACGGGAAAAATGAGCAGTTCTTC	CASSYGKNEQFF
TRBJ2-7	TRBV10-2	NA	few	TGCGCCAGCAGTGACAGGGTCAGCTCCTACGAGCAGTACTTC	CASSDRVSSYEQYF
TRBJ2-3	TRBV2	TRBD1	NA	TGTGCCAGCAGGACAGGGGGAGAGACGCAGTATTTT	CASRTGGETQYF
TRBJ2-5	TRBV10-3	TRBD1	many	TGTGCCATCAGTGGTGAACAGGGGCGAGAGACCCAGTACTTC	CAISGEQGRETQYF
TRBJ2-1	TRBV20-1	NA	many	TGCAGTGCTAGAGAGGGACACCGGAGGAATGAGCAGTTCTTC	CSAREGHRRNEQFF
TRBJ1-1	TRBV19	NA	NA	TGTGCCAGTAAGGTCTCGACAGAGGGCACTGAAGCTTTCTTT	CASKVSTEGTEAFF
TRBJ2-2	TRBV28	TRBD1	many	TGTGCCAGCAGTTTAGGCAGGGGGCGAGGGACCGGGGAGCTGTTTTTT	CASSLGRGRGTGELFF
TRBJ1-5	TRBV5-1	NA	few	TGCGCCAGCAGCCCACAGGGCCACAATCAGCCCCAGCATTTT	CASSPQGHNQPQHF
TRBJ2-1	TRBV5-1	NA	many	TGCGCCAGCAGCTTCTCTGCAGGGGAATACAATGAGCAGTTCTTC	CASSFSAGEYNEQFF